This TCR beta chain came from a study of CD8+ T cells in alopecia areata (dated by TCRdb to the late 2010s). Study-wide context: In both human patients and the C3H/HeJ mouse model, the study applied high-throughput TCRbeta sequencing to look at T cell clonal expansion in alopecia areata. Human TCRbeta sequencing covered scalp tissue and sorted CD4+ and CD8+ peripheral blood T cells from patchy and totalis/universalis alopecia areata patients and healthy controls. TCRbeta CDR3 regions were amplified by immunoSEQ multiplex PCR using 35 Vbeta forward and 13 Jbeta reverse primers. The RNA source kit depended on sample type: the PAXgene miRNA kit for fixed scalp, the miRNeasy kit for PBMCs, and the RNeasy kit for mouse skin. Clonality in the scalp was compared among normal scalp (n=4), patchy alopecia areata scalp (n=8), and alopecia totalis/universalis scalp (n=8).

This clone was seen only once. Its antigen is still unknown. Base quality data are lacking; no much larger clone is found one base away. PBMCs were isolated by density centrifugation and stained for CD3, CD4 and CD8, and CD4+ and CD8+ T cells were sorted on a FACSAria. Scalp biopsies and blood samples were obtained from unaffected controls. Overall study results and their limits: Resident alphabeta T cells in normal human skin are also sequenced, complicating scalp TCR repertoire analysis, unlike mouse skin dominated by gammadelta T cells. TCR sequences shared between patients were less clear than in mice, possibly partly because of HLA diversity in the patient population. Compared with normal scalp, lesional scalp had higher clonality and more expanded CD8+ clones, particularly in alopecia totalis/universalis, a pattern that suggests antigenic drive.

In the germline V gene (reference sequence), CDR1 corresponds to GTSNPN and CDR2 to SVGIG. V and J are truncated by 0 bases and 6 bases respectively, leaving an intervening sequence of 11 bases. There are 13 amino acids in the CDR3, from cysteine to phenylalanine inclusive. The kept DNA is CDR3 alone, 39 bases in frame from the first base. Libraries were prepared through the immunoSEQ multiplex PCR assay. RNA was extracted from all samples and reverse transcribed into cDNA as template for TCR sequencing. SuperScript III was used to make first-strand cDNA, primed with a 2:1 mix of oligo-dT and random hexamers. A synthetic immune receptor repertoire was used to measure amplification bias, and any remaining bias was corrected computationally. The paper's processing steps were these. Raw reads were preprocessed for error removal, and CDR3 was defined according to IMGT conventions as running from the conserved cysteine to phenylalanine. Clonality was computed as 1 minus the Shannon entropy, with the entropy normalized by log2 of the number of productive unique TCRs. CD4 or CD8 identity of scalp clones was inferred by cross-referencing scalp TCRbeta sequences with sorted blood CD4 and CD8 repertoires. The clones in this table, taken by TCRdb from immuneACCESS, are in-frame only. Not every clone is retained; where verified, under half of the shortfall comes from an unresolved V gene, and the cause of the rest is unknown. The V and J calls and the clone size are those of that table, but D and trimming were determined from the DNA. Here the sample has roughly 150,000 clones; about 54% occur a single time. Together, the top ten hold around 4.8% of the sample.

The sample taken for sequencing was CD4+ T cells sorted from blood. The chain is encoded by TRBV30 joined to TRBJ1-2, with the D gene not confidently named. This receptor was obtained from a human donor in good health. The CDR3 protein sequence reads: CAWSVFGVDGYTF. The DNA sequence is given as TGTGCCTGGAGTGTATTCGGGGTAGATGGCTACACCTTC.